This T cell receptor beta chain emerged from a study of T cells in Graves' hyperthyroidism and ophthalmopathy. This CDR3 comprises 14 residues. J gave up 3 bases and V 8 bases, and 7 bases lay outside the gene matches. From germline, CDR1 is MNHEY and CDR2 SMNVEV (reference sequence). From RNA transcripts, TCR beta CDR3 regions were amplified. The study used the HTBI primer set for a first-round RT-PCR of the TCR CDR3. TCRdb used MiXCR to reprocess the multiplex PCR reads, holding one entry per CDR3 protein. The data show about 400,000 distinct CDR3 sequences, with 15% to 17% seen just once and 7.5% to 8% held by the top ten. This clonotype was observed many times. Uncontrolled infection, other autoimmune disease, pregnancy or lactation led to exclusion. Every diagnosis used clinical symptoms, serum thyroxine and TRAb, thyroid ultrasound and orbital computed tomography.

This receptor was obtained from a young woman with Graves' hyperthyroidism. This chain links TRBV27 with TRBJ1-2; TRBD1 agrees at 9 bases. The source material was blood. CDR3 nucleotide sequence: TGTGCCAGCGGAATACAGGGGGCAGACTATGGCTACACCTTC. Residues: CASGIQGADYGYTF.